Described below is a single T cell receptor beta chain sequence and its context. The CDR3 runs to 14 residues. The germline V gene encodes CDR1 MNHEY and CDR2 SMNVEV (reference sequence). V lost 1 base, J lost 5 bases, and 3 bases stayed unmatched. In the authors' workflow: Using reference gene primer amplification, nucleated cell counts were estimated. The method was immunoSEQ multiplex PCR; TCRdb's version includes in-frame clones alone and lacks a portion of them. V and J calls and clone size are given by that table; D and trimming were obtained from the DNA. The sample shows roughly 100,000 clones, more than 85% of them seen only once. The sample comes from a study of blood T cell repertoires in COVID-19. Whole-study context: The origin of the acute and convalescent COVID-19 samples was the United States, Italy and Spain. From T cells, B-cell-depleted T cells, or PBMCs came the material, which was cDNA or gDNA.

The chain has TRBV27 and TRBJ2-7, with 9 bases matching TRBD2. The receptor was derived from a man aged 18 to 30 with acute or convalescent COVID-19. The sequenced sample was peripheral blood. CDR3 loop: CASSLLAGVNEQYF. Written as DNA, the CDR3 is TGTGCCAGCAGTTTATTAGCGGGAGTAAACGAGCAGTACTTC.